This T cell receptor beta chain comes out of a study of OX40 agonist ivuxolimab in advanced cancers. Study-level results: The study found that CD8+ T cells averaged more expanded clones than CD4+.

Some clones are missing from TCRdb's copy, which holds only in-frame ones; the method was immunoSEQ multiplex PCR. The sample holds 45,000 to 55,000 clones, under 85% seen once. This CDR3 has 20 residues. CDR1 and CDR2 (germline): LNHDA, SQIVND (reference sequence). The V and J ends lost 5 bases and 4 bases, in that order; junction bases with no gene match: 24. This clone has a handful of counts. What it binds is unknown. The chain uses TRBV19 and TRBJ2-5; 8 nucleotides align to TRBD1. The sample in question was CD4+ or CD8+ T cells sorted from blood, obtained in a trial of the OX40 agonist ivuxolimab. This clonotype was obtained from an adult with an advanced solid tumor such as melanoma, head and neck, liver or kidney cancer. The CDR3 is CASSSLGGDGRGHIRETQYF. The CDR3 DNA reads TGTGCCAGTAGTTCTCTAGGAGGGGATGGCAGGGGGCACATACGAGAGACCCAGTACTTC.